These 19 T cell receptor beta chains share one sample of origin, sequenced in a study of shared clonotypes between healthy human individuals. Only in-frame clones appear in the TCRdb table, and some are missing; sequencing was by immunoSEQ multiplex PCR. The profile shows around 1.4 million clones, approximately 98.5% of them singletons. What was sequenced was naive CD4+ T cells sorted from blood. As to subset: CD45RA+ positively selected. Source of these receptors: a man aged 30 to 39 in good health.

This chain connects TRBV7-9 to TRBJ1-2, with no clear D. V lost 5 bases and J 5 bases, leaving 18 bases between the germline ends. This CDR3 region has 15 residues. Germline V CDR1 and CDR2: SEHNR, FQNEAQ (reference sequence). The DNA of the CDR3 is TGTGCCAGCAGCCGCGGACTCAGCCTACGGTATGGCTACACCTTC. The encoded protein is CASSRGLSLRYGYTF.

The CDR3 is CASSVQRDYNEQFF. The CDR3 DNA is TGTGCCAGCAGCGTCCAGCGGGACTACAATGAGCAGTTCTTC. The genes are TRBV9 and TRBJ2-1; 7 bases match TRBD2. Germline values: CDR1 SGDLS, CDR2 YYNGEE. The CDR3 totals 14 residues. J lost 3 bases, V lost 2 bases, and 2 bases had no gene match.

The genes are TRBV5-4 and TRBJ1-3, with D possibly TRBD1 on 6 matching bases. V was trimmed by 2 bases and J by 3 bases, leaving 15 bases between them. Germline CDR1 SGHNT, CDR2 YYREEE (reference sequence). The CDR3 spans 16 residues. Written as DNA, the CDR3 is TGTGCCAGCAGCTTCGGAGGGGGATTCAATGGAAACACCATATATTTT. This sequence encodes CASSFGGGFNGNTIYF.

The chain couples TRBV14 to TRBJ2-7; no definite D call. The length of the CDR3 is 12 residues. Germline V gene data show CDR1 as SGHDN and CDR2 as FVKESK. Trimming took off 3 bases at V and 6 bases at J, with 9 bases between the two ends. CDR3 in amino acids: CASSQPPGEQYF. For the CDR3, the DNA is TGTGCCAGCAGCCAGCCTCCCGGCGAGCAGTACTTC.

CDR3 in amino acids: CASSLIGPGLSYEQYF. CDR3 sequence (DNA): TGCGCCAGCAGCTTGATAGGTCCAGGGCTCTCCTACGAGCAGTACTTC. V is TRBV5-1 and J is TRBJ2-7, with D tentatively TRBD1 (5 bases). V was pared by 1 base and J by 0 bases, with 14 bases between. Looked up from germline, CDR1 is SGHRS and CDR2 is YFSETQ. This CDR3 has 16 residues.

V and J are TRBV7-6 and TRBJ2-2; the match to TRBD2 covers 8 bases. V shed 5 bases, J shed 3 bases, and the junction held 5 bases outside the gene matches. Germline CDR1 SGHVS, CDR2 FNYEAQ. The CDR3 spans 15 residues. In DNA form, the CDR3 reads TGTGCCAGCAGCAAAAGCGGGAGCGACACCGGGGAGCTGTTTTTT. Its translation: CASSKSGSDTGELFF.

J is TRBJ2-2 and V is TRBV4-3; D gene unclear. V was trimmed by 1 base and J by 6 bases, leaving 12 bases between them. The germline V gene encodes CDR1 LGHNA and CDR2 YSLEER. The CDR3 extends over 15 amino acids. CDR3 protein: CASSQVVRIAGELFF. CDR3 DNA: TGCGCCAGCAGCCAAGTCGTTAGGATCGCCGGGGAGCTGTTTTTT.

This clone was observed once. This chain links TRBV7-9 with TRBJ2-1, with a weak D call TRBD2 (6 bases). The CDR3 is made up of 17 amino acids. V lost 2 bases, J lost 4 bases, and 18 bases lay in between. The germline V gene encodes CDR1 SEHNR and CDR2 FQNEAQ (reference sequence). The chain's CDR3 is CASSLKSGGLWYNEQFF. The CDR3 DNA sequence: TGTGCCAGCAGCTTAAAGAGCGGAGGGTTGTGGTACAATGAGCAGTTCTTC.

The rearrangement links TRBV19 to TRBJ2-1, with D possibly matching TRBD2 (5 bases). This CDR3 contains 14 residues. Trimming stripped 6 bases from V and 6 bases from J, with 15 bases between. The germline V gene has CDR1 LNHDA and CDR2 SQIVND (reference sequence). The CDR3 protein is CASRPLAPSNEQFF. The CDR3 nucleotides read TGTGCCAGTAGACCTCTAGCCCCCTCCAATGAGCAGTTCTTC.

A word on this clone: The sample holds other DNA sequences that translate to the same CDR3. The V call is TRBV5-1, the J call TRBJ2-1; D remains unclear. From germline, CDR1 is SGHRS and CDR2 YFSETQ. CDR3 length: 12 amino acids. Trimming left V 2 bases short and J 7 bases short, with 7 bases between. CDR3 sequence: CASSLPGNEQFF. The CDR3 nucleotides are TGCGCCAGCAGCTTACCCGGAAATGAGCAGTTCTTC.

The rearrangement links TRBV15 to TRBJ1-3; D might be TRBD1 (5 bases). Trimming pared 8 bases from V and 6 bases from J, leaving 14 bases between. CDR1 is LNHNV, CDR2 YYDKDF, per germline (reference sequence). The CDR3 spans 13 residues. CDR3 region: CATYSGLENTIYF. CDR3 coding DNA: TGTGCCACCTACTCAGGGTTAGAAAACACCATATATTTT.

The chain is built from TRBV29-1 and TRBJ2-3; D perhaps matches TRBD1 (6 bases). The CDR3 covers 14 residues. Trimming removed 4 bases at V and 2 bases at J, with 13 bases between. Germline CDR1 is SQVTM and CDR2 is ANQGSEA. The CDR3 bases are TGCAGCGTTGGAAAGACAGGTTTCACAGATACGCAGTATTTT. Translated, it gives CSVGKTGFTDTQYF.

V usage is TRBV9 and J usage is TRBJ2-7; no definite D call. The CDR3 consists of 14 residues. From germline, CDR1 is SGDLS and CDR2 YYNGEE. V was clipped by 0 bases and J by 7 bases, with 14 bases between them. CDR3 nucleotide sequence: TGTGCCAGCAGCGTAGGCCTGGTTGGGTGGGAGCAGTACTTC. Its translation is CASSVGLVGWEQYF.

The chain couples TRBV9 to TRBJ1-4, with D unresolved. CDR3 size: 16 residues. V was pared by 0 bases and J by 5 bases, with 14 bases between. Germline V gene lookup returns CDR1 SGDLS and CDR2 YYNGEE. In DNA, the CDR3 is TGTGCCAGCAGCGTAGGGGTGGGGAGCGGGAATGAAAAACTGTTTTTT. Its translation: CASSVGVGSGNEKLFF.

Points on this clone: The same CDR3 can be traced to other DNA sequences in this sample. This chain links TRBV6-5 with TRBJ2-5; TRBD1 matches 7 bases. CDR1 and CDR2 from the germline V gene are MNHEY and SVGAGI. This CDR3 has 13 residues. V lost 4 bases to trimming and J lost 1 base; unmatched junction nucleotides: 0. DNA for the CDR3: TGTGCCAGCAGTTGGGACAGCCAAGAGACCCAGTACTTC. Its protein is CASSWDSQETQYF.

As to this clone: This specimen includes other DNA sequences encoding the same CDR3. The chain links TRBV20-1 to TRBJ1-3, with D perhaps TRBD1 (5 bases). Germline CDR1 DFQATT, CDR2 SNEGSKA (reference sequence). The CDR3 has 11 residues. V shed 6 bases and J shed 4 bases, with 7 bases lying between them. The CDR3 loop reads CSARTGNTIYF. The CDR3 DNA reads TGCAGTGCAAGGACAGGAAACACCATATATTTT.

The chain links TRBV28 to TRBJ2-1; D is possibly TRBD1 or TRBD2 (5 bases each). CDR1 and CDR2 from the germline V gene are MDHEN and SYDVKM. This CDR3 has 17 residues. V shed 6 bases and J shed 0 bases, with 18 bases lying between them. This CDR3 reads CASRNLGTLGSYNEQFF. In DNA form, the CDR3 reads TGTGCCAGCAGAAATTTGGGGACGCTTGGCTCCTACAATGAGCAGTTCTTC.

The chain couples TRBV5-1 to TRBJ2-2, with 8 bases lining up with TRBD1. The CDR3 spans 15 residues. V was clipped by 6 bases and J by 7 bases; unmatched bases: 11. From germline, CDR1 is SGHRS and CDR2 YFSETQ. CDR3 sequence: CASTPRQGAIGELFF. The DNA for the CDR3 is TGCGCCAGCACCCCTCGGCAGGGGGCTATCGGGGAGCTGTTTTTT.

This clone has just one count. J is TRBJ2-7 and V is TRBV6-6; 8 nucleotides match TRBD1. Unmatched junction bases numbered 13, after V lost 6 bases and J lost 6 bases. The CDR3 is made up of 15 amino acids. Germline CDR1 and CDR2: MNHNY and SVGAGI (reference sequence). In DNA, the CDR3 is TGTGCCAGCAGACTATGGACAGGGAAGGGTGGCGAGCAGTACTTC. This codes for CASRLWTGKGGEQYF.